The clone carrying this TCR beta chain was picked up one time. This CDR3 contains 16 residues. From germline, CDR1 is LGHNA and CDR2 YNFKEQ. With V trimmed by 2 bases and J by 3 bases, 6 bases remained unmatched. This record comes from a study of blood T cell repertoires in COVID-19. Original analysis: Researchers report that nucleated cell counts were estimated from reference gene primer amplification. Profiling relied on immunoSEQ multiplex PCR, and the TCRdb table lists in-frame clones only, not all of them. V and J calls and clone size are those listed in that table; D and trimming were worked out from the DNA. The sample records roughly 100,000 clones, 85% to 90% being singletons.

Material: peripheral blood. This clonotype was obtained from a man in his fifties with acute or convalescent COVID-19. The rearrangement joins TRBV4-2 to TRBJ2-7, with 11 bases aligning to TRBD1. CDR3 loop: CASSQFPGTGGYEQYF. Here the CDR3 DNA reads TGTGCCAGCAGCCAATTTCCCGGGACAGGGGGCTACGAGCAGTACTTC.